These 12 T cell receptor beta chains originate from one sample sequenced in a study of T cells in Graves' hyperthyroidism and ophthalmopathy. Amplification yielded TCR beta CDR3 regions, with RNA transcripts as the source. During a first-round RT-PCR of the TCR CDR3, the HTBI primer set was used. TCRdb re-called the multiplex PCR reads with MiXCR, one entry per CDR3 protein. This sample has 300,000 to 450,000 distinct CDR3 sequences, with approximately 12% found just once. Sequenced material: blood. All receptors come from a man aged 30 to 45 with Graves' hyperthyroidism that later progressed to Graves' ophthalmopathy.

In its sample, this clonotype was seen many times. The chain uses TRBV7-3 and TRBJ2-3, with D possibly matching TRBD2 (7 bases). Trimming shortened V by 4 bases and J by 2 bases, and 13 bases separated the two germline ends. This CDR3 region has 15 residues. The germline gives CDR1 SGHTA, CDR2 FQGTGA. CDR3 DNA sequence: TGTGCCAGCAGCTGGCGGGGGCTGTACACAGATACGCAGTATTTT. This gives the protein CASSWRGLYTDTQYF.

This clonotype was observed many times. V is TRBV12-3 or TRBV12-4 and J is TRBJ1-2; perhaps TRBD1 as D (5 bases). With 6 bases removed from V and 6 bases from J, the gap between germline ends came to 20 bases. The CDR3 spans 15 residues. The CDR3 is CASSPTPEDTNGYTF. CDR3 sequence (DNA): TGTGCCAGCAGCCCCACCCCCGAGGACACCAATGGCTACACCTTC.

This chain uses TRBV11-2 with TRBJ2-7, with D possibly matching TRBD1 (5 bases). Trimming removed 7 bases from V and 1 base from J, with 14 bases in between. This CDR3 has 14 residues. Germline V gives CDR1 SGHAT, CDR2 FQNNGV. The CDR3 protein is CASNFIGHSYEQYF. The CDR3 DNA sequence: TGTGCCAGCAACTTCATTGGACATTCCTACGAGCAGTACTTC.

Comments on this clonotype: A much larger clone differs by one base, so this may be a read error. The CDR3 DNA follows: TGTGCCAGCAGGATTGGAGAGATCCAGTACTTC. The encoded protein is CASRIGEIQYF. This rearrangement joins TRBV7-2 to TRBJ2-5; D not certain. The germline CDR1 and CDR2 sequences are SGHTA and FQGNSA. CDR3 length: 11 amino acids.

This clonotype occurred a few times. V usage is TRBV5-5 and J usage is TRBJ1-2; D not certain. The CDR3 consists of 13 residues. CDR1 and CDR2 from the germline V gene are SGHKS and YYEKEE (reference sequence). V shed 3 bases and J shed 3 bases, with 9 bases lying between them. CDR3 sequence (DNA): TGTGCCAGCAGCTCGGCCCCTCACTATGGCTACACCTTC. Translated, it gives CASSSAPHYGYTF.

This clonotype was picked up many times. This chain connects TRBV5-1 to TRBJ2-1, with 7 bases that match TRBD2. Germline CDR1 reads SGHRS; CDR2 reads YFSETQ. V was clipped by 7 bases and J by 0 bases; unmatched bases: 7. The CDR3 is 15 amino acids. CDR3: CASLGGESSYNEQFF. In nucleotides, the CDR3 is TGCGCCAGCCTTGGGGGGGAAAGCTCCTACAATGAGCAGTTCTTC.

This clonotype was recorded many times. The chain is built from TRBV12-5 and TRBJ1-5, with a weak D call TRBD1 (6 bases). The germline gives CDR1 LGHNT, CDR2 FRNRAP. This CDR3 has 19 amino acids. V was shortened by 1 base and J by 0 bases, with 19 bases between the two germline ends. The CDR3: CASGLARRRGDYSNQPQHF. As DNA, the CDR3 is TGTGCTAGTGGTTTGGCACGACGTAGGGGGGACTATAGCAATCAGCCCCAGCATTTT.

On this clonotype itself: A single base separates this from a much larger clone, so it may be a read error. This chain links TRBV9 with TRBJ2-5; possible D gene TRBD2, 5 bases. This CDR3 spans 15 amino acids. The germline gives CDR1 SGDLS, CDR2 YYNGEE. Written as DNA, the CDR3 is TGTACCAGCAGCGTAGAGGGCGGCTACCAAGAGACCCAGTACTTC. This codes for CTSSVEGGYQETQYF.

There are a few counts of this clonotype. In DNA form, the CDR3 reads TGCGCCAGCAGCTTGGGTCGGATCATTCCCTCCTATAATTCACCCCTCCACTTT. Its translation: CASSLGRIIPSYNSPLHF. The chain combines TRBV5-1 with TRBJ1-6; D is undetermined. The CDR3 is made up of 18 amino acids. V was shortened by 0 bases and J by 0 bases, with 13 bases between the two germline ends. CDR1 is SGHRS, CDR2 YFSETQ, per germline.

There are many counts of this clonotype. The V and J genes are TRBV3-1 and TRBJ2-1, with 8 bases identical to TRBD2. The V and J ends lost 1 base and 6 bases, in that order; junction bases with no gene match: 5. CDR3 length equals 15 residues. From germline, CDR1 is LGHDT and CDR2 YNNKEL (reference sequence). The CDR3 reads CASSQAGTRGNEQFF. The CDR3 nucleotides are TGTGCCAGCAGCCAAGCCGGGACTAGGGGCAATGAGCAGTTCTTC.

This clonotype was seen many times. This chain joins TRBV27 and TRBJ2-5; TRBD1 might be the D (6 bases). CDR1 and CDR2 (germline): MNHEY, SMNVEV (reference sequence). Trimming removed 6 bases at V and 5 bases at J, with 19 bases between. CDR3 length: 15 amino acids. The chain's CDR3 is CASSRGGNRVETQYF. CDR3 DNA sequence: TGTGCCAGCAGCCGAGGTGGGAACAGGGTGGAGACCCAGTACTTC.

The CDR3 DNA is TGTGCCAGCAGCTCATTCAGCACTGAAGCTTTCTTT. It codes for CASSSFSTEAFF. J is TRBJ1-1 and V is TRBV5-4; D is unclear. Germline values: CDR1 SGHNT, CDR2 YYREEE (reference sequence). V shed 3 bases and J shed 4 bases, with 7 bases lying between them. This CDR3 region has 12 residues.